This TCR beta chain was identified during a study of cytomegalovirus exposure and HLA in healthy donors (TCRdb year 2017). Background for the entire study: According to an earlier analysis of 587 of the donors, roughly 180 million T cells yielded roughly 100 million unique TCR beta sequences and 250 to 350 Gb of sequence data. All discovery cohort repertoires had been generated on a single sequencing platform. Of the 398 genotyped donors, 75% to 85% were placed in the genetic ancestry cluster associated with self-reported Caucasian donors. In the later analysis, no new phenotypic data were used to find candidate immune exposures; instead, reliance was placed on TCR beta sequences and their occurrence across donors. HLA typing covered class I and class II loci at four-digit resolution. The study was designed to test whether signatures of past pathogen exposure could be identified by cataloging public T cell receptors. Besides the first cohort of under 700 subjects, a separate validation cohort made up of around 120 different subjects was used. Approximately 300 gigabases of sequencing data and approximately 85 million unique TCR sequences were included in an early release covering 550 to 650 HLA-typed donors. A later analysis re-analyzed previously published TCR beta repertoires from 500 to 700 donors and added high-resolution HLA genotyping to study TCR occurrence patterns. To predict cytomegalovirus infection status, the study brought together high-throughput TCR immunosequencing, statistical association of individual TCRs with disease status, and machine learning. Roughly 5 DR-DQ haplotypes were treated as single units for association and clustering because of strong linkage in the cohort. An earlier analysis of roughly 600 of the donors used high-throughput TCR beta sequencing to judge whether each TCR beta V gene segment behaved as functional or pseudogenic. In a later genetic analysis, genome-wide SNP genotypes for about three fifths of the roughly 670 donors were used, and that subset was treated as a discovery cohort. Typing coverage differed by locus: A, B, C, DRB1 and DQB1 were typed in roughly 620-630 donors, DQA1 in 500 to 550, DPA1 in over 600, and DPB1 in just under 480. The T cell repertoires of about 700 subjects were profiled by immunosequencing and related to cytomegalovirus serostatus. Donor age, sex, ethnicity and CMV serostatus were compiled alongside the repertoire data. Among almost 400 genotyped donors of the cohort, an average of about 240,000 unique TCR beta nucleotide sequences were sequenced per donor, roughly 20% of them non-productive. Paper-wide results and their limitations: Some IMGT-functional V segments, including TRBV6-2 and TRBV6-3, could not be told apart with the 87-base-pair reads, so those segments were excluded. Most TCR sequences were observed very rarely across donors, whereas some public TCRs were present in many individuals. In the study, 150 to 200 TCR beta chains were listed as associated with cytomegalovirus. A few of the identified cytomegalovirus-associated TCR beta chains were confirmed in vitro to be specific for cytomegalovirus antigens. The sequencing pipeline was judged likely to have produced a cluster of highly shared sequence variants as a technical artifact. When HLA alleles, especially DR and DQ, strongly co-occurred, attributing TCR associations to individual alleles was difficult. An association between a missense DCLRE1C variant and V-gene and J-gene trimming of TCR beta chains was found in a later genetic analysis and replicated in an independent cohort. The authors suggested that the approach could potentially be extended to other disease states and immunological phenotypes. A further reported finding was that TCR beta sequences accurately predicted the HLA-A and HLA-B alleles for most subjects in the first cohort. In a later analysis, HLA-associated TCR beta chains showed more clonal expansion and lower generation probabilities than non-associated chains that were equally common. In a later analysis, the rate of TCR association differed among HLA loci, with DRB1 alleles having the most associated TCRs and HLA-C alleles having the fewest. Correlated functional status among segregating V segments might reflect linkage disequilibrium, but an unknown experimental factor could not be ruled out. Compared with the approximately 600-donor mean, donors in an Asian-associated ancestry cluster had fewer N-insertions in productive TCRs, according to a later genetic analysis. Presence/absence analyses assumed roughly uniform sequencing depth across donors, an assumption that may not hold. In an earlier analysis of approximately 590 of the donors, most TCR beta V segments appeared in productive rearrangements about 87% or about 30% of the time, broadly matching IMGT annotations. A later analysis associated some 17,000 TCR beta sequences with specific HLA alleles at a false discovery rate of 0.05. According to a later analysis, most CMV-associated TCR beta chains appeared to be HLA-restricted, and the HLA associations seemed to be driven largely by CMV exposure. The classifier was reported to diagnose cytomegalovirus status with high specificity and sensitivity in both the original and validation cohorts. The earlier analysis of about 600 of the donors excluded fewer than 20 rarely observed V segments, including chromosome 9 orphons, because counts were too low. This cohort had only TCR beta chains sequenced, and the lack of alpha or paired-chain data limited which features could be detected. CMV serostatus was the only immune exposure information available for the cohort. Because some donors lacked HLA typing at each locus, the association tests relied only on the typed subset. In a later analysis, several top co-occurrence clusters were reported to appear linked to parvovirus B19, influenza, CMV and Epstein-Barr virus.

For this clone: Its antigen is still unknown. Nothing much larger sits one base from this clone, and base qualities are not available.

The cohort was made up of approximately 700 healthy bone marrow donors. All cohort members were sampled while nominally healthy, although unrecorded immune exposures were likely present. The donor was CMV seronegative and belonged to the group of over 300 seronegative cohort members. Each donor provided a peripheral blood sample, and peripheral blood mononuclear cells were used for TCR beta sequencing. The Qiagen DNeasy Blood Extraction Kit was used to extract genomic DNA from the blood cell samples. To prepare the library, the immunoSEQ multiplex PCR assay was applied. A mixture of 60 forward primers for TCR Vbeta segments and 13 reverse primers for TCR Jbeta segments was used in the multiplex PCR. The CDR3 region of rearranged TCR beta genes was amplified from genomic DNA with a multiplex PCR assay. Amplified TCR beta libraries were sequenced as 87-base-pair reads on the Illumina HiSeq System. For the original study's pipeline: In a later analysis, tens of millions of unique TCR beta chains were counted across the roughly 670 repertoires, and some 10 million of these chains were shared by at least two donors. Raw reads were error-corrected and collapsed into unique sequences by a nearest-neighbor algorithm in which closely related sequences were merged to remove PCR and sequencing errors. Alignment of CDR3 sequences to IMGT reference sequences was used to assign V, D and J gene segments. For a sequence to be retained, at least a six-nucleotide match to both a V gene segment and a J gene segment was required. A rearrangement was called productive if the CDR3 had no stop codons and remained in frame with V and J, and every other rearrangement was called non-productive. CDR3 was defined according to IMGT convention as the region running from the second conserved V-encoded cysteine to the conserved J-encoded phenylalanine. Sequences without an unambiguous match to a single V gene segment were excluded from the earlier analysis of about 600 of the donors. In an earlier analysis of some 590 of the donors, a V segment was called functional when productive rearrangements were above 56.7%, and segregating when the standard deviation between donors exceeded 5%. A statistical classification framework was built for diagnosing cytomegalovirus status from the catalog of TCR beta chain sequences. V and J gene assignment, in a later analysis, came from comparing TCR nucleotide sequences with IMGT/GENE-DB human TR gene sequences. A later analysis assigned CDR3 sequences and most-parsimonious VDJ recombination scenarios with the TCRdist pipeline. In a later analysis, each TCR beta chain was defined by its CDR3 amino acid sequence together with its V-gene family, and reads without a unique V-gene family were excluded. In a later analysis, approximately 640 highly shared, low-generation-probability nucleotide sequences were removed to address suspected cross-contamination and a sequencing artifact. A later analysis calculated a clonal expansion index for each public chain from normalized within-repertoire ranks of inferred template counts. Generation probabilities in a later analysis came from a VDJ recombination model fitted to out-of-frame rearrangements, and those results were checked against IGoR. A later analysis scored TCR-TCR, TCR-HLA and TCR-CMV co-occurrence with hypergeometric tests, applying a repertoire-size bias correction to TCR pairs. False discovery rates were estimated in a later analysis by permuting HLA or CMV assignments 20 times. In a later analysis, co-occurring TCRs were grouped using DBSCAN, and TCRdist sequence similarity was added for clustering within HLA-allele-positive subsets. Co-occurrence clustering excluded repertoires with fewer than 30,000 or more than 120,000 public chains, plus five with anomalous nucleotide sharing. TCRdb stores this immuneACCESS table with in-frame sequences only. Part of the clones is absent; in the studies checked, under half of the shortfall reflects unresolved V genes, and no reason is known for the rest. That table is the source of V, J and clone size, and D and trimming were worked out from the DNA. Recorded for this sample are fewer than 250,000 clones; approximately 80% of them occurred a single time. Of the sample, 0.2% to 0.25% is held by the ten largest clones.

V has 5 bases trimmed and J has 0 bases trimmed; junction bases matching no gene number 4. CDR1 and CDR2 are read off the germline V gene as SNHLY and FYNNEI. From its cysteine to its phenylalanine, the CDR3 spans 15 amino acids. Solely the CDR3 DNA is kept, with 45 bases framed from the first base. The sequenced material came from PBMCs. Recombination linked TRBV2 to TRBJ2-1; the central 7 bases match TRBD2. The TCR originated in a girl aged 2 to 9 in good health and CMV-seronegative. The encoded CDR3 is CASSMRGTSYNEQFF. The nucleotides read TGTGCCAGCAGTATGCGGGGGACCTCCTACAATGAGCAGTTCTTC.